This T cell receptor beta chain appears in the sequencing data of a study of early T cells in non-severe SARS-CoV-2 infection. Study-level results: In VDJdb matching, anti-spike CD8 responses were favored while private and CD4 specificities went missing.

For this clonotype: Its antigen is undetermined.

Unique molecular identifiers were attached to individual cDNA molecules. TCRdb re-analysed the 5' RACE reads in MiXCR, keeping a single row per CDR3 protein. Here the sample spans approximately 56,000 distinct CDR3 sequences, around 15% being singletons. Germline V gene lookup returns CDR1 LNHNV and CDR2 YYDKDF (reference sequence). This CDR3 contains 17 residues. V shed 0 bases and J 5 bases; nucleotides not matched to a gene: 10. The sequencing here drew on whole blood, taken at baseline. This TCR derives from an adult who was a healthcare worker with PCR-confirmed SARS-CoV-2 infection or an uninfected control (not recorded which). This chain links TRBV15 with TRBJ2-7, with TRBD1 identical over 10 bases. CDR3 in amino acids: CATSREGSGTGVHEQYF. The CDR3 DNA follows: TGTGCCACCAGCAGAGAGGGGTCTGGGACAGGGGTCCACGAGCAGTACTTC.